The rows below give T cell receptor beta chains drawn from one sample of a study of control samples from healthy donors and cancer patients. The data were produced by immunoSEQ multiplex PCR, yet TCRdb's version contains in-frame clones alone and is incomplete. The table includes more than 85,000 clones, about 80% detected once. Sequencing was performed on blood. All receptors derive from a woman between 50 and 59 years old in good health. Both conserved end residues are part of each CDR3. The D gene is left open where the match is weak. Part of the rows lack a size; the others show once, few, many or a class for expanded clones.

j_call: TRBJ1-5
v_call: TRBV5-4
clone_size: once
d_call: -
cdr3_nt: TGTGCCAGCAGTATCGGGGGTAACAGTGATCAGCCCCAGCATTTT
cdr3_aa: CASSIGGNSDQPQHF

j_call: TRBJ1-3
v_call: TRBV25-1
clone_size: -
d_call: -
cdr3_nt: TGTGCCAGCAGTGATACTGGAAACACCATATATTTT
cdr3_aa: CASSDTGNTIYF

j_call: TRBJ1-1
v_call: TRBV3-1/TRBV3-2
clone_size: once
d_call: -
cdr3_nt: TGTGCCAGCAGCACTCAGGGTGTCACTGAAGCTTTCTTT
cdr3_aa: CASSTQGVTEAFF

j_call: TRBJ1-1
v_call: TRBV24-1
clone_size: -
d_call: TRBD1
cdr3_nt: TGTGCCACCAGTGACTCCAGGGGGGGGCACACTGAAGCTTTCTTT
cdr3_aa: CATSDSRGGHTEAFF

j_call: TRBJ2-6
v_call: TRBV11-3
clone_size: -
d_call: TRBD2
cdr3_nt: TGTGCCAGCAGCTCCTTCCAAACGGGGGGAAGAAGGGCCAACGTCCTGACTTTC
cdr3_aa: CASSSFQTGGRRANVLTF

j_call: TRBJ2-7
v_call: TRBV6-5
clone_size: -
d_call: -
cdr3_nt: TGTGCCAGCAGCGCCCTTGAAGACTACGAGCAGTACTTC
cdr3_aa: CASSALEDYEQYF

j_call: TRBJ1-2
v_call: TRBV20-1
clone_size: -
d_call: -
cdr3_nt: TGCAGTGCTAGAGAACAGAATGGCTACACCTTC
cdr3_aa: CSAREQNGYTF

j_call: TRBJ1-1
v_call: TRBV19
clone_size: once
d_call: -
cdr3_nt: TGTGCCAGTAGGATACAGGGAGGGGACACTGAAGCTTTCTTT
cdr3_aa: CASRIQGGDTEAFF

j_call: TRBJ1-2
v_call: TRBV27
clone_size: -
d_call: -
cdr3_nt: TGTGCCAGCAGCCAAATGGAAACGGGCGGCTACACCTTC
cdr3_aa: CASSQMETGGYTF

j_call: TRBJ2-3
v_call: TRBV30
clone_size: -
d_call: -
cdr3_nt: TGTGCCTGGGCCCTGGGCAGGGGCGCGGTAGATACGCAGTATTTT
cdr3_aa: CAWALGRGAVDTQYF

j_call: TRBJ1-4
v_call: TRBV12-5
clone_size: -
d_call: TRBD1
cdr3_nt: TGTGCTAGTGGTCAAGGACAGGGGGCCTTTGAAAAACTGTTTTTT
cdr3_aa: CASGQGQGAFEKLFF

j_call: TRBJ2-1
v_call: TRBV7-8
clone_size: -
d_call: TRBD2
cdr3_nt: TGTGCCAGCAGCTTTGGACTAGATTACAATGAGCAGTTCTTC
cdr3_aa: CASSFGLDYNEQFF

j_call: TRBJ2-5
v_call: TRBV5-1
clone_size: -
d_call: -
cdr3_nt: TGCGCCAGCAGTCGAGGGGACGAAGAGACCCAGTACTTC
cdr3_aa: CASSRGDEETQYF

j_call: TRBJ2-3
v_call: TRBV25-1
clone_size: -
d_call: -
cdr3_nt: TGTGCCAGCAGTTTTCAGGGCTCAGATACGCAGTATTTT
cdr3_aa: CASSFQGSDTQYF

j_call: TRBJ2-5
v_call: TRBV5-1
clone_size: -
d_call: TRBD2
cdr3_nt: TGCGCCAGCAGCATGACTAGCGGTCAAGAGACCCAGTACTTC
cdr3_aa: CASSMTSGQETQYF

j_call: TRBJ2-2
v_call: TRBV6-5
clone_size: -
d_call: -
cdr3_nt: TGTGCCAGCGGCAGGTCCCCGAGGGGAGGCGGGGAGCTGTTTTTT
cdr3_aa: CASGRSPRGGGELFF

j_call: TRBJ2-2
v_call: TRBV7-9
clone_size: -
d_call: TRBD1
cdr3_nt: TGTGCCAGCATGTTAGGGGGCGGAACCACCGGGGAGCTGTTTTTT
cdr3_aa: CASMLGGGTTGELFF

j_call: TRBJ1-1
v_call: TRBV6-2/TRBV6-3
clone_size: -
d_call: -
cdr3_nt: TGTGCCAGCAGTTATAATGCAGGGACGACTGAAGCTTTCTTT
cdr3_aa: CASSYNAGTTEAFF

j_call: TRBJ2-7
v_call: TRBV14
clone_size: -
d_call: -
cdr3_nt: TGTGCCAGCAGCCTGGACAGAACCCGCTCCTACGAGCAGTACTTC
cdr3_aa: CASSLDRTRSYEQYF

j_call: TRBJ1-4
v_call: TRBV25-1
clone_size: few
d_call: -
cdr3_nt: TGTGCCAGCAGTGAAGGGCCAGGGGATGAAAAACTGTTTTTT
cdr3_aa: CASSEGPGDEKLFF

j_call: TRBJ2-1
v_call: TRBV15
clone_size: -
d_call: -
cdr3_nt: TGTGCCACCAGCAGAGCGCGGGGATCCTCCTACAATGAGCAGTTCTTC
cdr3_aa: CATSRARGSSYNEQFF

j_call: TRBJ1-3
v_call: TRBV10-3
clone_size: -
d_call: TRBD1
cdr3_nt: TGTGCCATAACAGGGGGCGAACGAAACACCATATATTTT
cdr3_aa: CAITGGERNTIYF

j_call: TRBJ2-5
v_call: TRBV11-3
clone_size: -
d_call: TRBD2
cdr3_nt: TGTGCCAGCAGCTTAGGGACTAGCGGGATTGTTGGGACCCAGTACTTC
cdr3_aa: CASSLGTSGIVGTQYF

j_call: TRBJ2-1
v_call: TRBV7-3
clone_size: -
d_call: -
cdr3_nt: TGTGCCAGCAGCAGCTCCAGGTCTGGGAATGAGCAGTTCTTC
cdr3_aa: CASSSSRSGNEQFF

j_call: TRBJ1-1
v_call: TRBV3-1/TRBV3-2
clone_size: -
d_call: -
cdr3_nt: TGTGCCAGCAGCCAAAATGGGTACACTGAAGCTTTCTTT
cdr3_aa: CASSQNGYTEAFF

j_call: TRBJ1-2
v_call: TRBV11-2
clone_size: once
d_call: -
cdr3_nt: TGTGCCAGCAGCCCCTCAGGGTCCGTATACTATGGCTACACCTTC
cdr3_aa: CASSPSGSVYYGYTF

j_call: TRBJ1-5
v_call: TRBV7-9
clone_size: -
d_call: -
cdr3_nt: TGTGCCAGCAGCTTAGGTTCGGCAGACCCTGGCAATCAGCCCCAGCATTTT
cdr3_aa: CASSLGSADPGNQPQHF

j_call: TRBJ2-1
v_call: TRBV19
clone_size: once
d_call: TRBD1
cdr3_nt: TGTGCCAGTAGCACCCATCGGGACAGGGGGCGGAATGAGCAGTTCTTC
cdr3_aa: CASSTHRDRGRNEQFF

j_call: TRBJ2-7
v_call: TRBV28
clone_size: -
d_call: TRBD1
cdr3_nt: TGTGCCAGCAGTACGATGGGACAGAGAGACGAGCAGTACTTC
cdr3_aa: CASSTMGQRDEQYF

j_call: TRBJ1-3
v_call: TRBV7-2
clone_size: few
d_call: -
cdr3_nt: TGTGCCAGCAGCTTAGGAGCGACAGCGGGAAACACCATATATTTT
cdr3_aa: CASSLGATAGNTIYF

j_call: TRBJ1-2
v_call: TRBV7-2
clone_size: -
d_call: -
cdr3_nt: TGTGCCAGCAGCCTCAGGGGAGGCTACACCTTC
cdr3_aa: CASSLRGGYTF

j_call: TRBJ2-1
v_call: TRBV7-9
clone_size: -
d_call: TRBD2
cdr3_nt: TGTGCCAGCAGCGCTGCTAGCGGGGGGAGACTTGAGCAGTTCTTC
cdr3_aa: CASSAASGGRLEQFF

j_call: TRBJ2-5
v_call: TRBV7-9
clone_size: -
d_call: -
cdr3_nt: TGTGCCAGCAGCTTGCCCAGGGACGAAGAGACCCAGTACTTC
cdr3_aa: CASSLPRDEETQYF

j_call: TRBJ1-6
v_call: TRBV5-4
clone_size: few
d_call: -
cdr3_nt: TGTGCCAGCAGCTTGGTACGGGGGACGGTGGATTCACCCCTCCACTTT
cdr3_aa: CASSLVRGTVDSPLHF

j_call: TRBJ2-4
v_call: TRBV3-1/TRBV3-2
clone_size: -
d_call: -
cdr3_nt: TGTGCCAGCAGCCAAACGGGGGGCCTGTCGAACATTCAGTACTTC
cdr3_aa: CASSQTGGLSNIQYF

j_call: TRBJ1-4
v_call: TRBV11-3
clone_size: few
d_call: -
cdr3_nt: TGTGCCAGCAGCTTAGGTCGGGGTGGAAAACTGTTTTTT
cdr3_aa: CASSLGRGGKLFF

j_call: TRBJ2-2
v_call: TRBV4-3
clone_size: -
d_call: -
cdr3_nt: TGCGCCAGCAGCCCCCAAGGGAAGGACACCGGGGAGCTGTTTTTT
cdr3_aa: CASSPQGKDTGELFF

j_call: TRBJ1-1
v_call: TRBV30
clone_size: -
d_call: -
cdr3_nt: TGTGCCTGGAGGAAGGGAACCACTGAAGCTTTCTTT
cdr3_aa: CAWRKGTTEAFF

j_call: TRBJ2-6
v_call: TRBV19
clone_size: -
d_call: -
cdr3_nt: TGTGCCAGTAGGGGCAGCAACTCTGGGGCCAACGTCCTGACTTTC
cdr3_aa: CASRGSNSGANVLTF

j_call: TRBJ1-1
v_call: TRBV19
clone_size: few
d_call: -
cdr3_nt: TGTGCCAGTATTTTTGGAAACACTGAAGCTTTCTTT
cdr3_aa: CASIFGNTEAFF

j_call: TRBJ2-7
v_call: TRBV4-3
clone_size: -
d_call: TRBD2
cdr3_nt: TGCGCCAGCAGCCAAGATTGGCGGGGGGCAACCTACGAGCAGTACTTC
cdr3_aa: CASSQDWRGATYEQYF